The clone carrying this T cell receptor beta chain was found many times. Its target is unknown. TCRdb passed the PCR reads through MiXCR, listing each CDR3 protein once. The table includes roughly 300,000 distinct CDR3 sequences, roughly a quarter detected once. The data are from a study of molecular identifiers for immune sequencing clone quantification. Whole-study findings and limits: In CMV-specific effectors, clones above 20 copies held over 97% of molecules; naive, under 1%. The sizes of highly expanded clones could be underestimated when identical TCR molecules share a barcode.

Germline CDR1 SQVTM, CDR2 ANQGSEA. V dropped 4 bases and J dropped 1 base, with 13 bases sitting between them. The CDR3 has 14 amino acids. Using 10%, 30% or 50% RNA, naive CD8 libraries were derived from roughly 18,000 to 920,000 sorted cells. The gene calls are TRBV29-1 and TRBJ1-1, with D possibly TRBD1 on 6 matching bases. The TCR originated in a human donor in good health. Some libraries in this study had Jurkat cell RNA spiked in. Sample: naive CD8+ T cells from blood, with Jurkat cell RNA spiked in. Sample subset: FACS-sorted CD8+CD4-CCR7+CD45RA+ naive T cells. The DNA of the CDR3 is TGCAGCGTTGCCGGGACAACTAAGAACACTGAAGCTTTCTTT. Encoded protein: CSVAGTTKNTEAFF.